Following are 18 T cell receptor beta chains from one sample sequenced in a study of blood T cell repertoires in COVID-19. Method: immunoSEQ multiplex PCR; TCRdb's copy keeps in-frame clones and lacks some. The data contain just over 650,000 clones, approximately 90% of them singletons. The sequenced material came from peripheral blood. Receptors were obtained from a woman aged 18-30 years with acute or convalescent COVID-19.

The CDR3 DNA follows: TGTGCCAGCATGCCCGGACAGGGGGACGAGCAGTACTTC. Translating gives CASMPGQGDEQYF. The chain has TRBV6-5 and TRBJ2-7; TRBD1 matches 10 bases. The CDR3 covers 13 residues. Germline values: CDR1 MNHEY, CDR2 SVGAGI. The V and J ends lost 7 bases and 5 bases, in that order; junction bases with no gene match: 5.

This chain links TRBV12-3 or TRBV12-4 with TRBJ1-2, with 7 bases aligning to TRBD1. The CDR3 totals 12 residues. V lost 6 bases, J lost 5 bases, and 3 bases stayed unmatched. The chain's CDR3 is CASSSGGYGYTF. As DNA, the CDR3 is TGTGCCAGCAGCTCAGGGGGGTATGGCTACACCTTC.

V is TRBV27 and J is TRBJ2-6; D not resolved. Germline-derived CDR1 and CDR2 are MNHEY and SMNVEV (reference sequence). This CDR3 spans 15 amino acids. The V end lost 2 bases, the J end lost 1 base, and 6 bases lay between the germline ends. The CDR3 DNA reads as TGTGCCAGCAGTTTAACGAGATCTGGGGCCAACGTCCTGACTTTC. Protein: CASSLTRSGANVLTF.

V usage is TRBV4-3 and J usage is TRBJ1-3, with 9 bases fitting TRBD1. V lost 4 bases and J lost 4; bases outside the gene matches: 14. In germline, CDR1 is LGHNA, CDR2 YSLEER. The CDR3 is made up of 18 amino acids. The CDR3 nucleotides are TGCGCCAGCAGCCCAAGTGGGAGGACAGGGGCTAAGGGAAACACCATATATTTT. Translation: CASSPSGRTGAKGNTIYF.

The V and J genes are TRBV7-9 and TRBJ2-3; D uncertain. The germline V gene has CDR1 SEHNR and CDR2 FQNEAQ (reference sequence). This CDR3 is 15 amino acids long. The V end was cut by 4 bases, the J end by 0 bases, with 11 bases between. CDR3 amino acids: CASSYDPTSTDTQYF. CDR3 bases: TGTGCCAGCAGCTATGACCCGACTAGCACAGATACGCAGTATTTT.

The chain recombines TRBV5-8 with TRBJ1-1; D uncertain. Germline CDR1 and CDR2: SGHTS and YDEGEE. CDR3 size: 15 residues. Trimming stripped 2 bases from V and 1 base from J, with 12 bases between. The CDR3 DNA sequence: TGTGCCAGCAGCTTTCAGGAGCGGGGGAACACTGAAGCTTTCTTT. This sequence encodes CASSFQERGNTEAFF.

The chain is built from TRBV3-1 (or the pseudogene TRBV3-2) and TRBJ1-4; D is undetermined. This CDR3 has 15 amino acids. V lost 4 bases, J lost 8 bases, and 17 bases lay in between. CDR1 is LGHDT and CDR2 is YNNKEL in the germline V gene (reference sequence). CDR3 DNA sequence: TGTGCCAGCAGCCGAGGGCGGAGGGCCGGGGAAAAACTGTTTTTT. It codes for CASSRGRRAGEKLFF.

This clone occurred once. The V gene is TRBV6-5, the J gene TRBJ1-2; 7 bases match TRBD1. CDR3 length equals 14 residues. Trimming took 4 bases from V and 4 from J; bases not matched to a gene: 6. Germline CDR1 MNHEY, CDR2 SVGAGI. The CDR3 spells CASSSRGTAYGYTF. The CDR3 nucleotides are TGTGCCAGCAGTTCCCGGGGGACAGCCTATGGCTACACCTTC.

This clone was seen ten or more times. The chain carries TRBV6-2 or TRBV6-3 and TRBJ2-4; TRBD1 matches at 10 bases. The CDR3 covers 15 residues. The germline gives CDR1 MNHEY, CDR2 SVGEGT. V lost 0 bases, J lost 7 bases, and 3 bases stayed unmatched. CDR3 nucleotide sequence: TGTGCCAGCAGTTACTCCGGGACAGGGGCCAACATTCAGTACTTC. Translating gives CASSYSGTGANIQYF.

In this sample, this clone turned up a few times. This chain uses TRBV3-1 (or the pseudogene TRBV3-2) with TRBJ2-6; D not resolved. The CDR3 has 16 amino acids. The V end was cut by 1 base, the J end by 0 bases, with 7 bases between. Germline V gene lookup returns CDR1 LGHDT and CDR2 YNNKEL (reference sequence). CDR3 DNA: TGTGCCAGCAGCCAAGGGGCCGGCTCTGGGGCCAACGTCCTGACTTTC. Translation: CASSQGAGSGANVLTF.

The V call is TRBV28, the J call TRBJ1-2; 9 bases fit TRBD1. Unmatched junction bases numbered 5, after V lost 2 bases and J lost 7 bases. Germline V gives CDR1 MDHEN, CDR2 SYDVKM. CDR3 length equals 14 residues. In nucleotides, the CDR3 is TGTGCCAGCAGTTTAGCGGGACAGGGTGGTGGCTACACCTTC. Translated, it gives CASSLAGQGGGYTF.

The rearrangement uses TRBV13 and TRBJ1-2; 12 bases fit TRBD1. This CDR3 has 15 residues. V shed 4 bases, J shed 8 bases, and the junction held 8 bases outside the gene matches. Per the germline V gene, CDR1 is PRHDT and CDR2 is FYEKMQ (reference sequence). The CDR3 DNA reads as TGTGCCAGCAGCTCTCTAGGGACAGGGGGCATGGGCTACACCTTC. Its translation is CASSSLGTGGMGYTF.

J is TRBJ1-2 and V is TRBV4-3; D perhaps matches TRBD1 (5 bases). Germline V CDR1 and CDR2: LGHNA, YSLEER. The V end lost 5 bases, the J end lost 3 bases, and 19 bases lay between the germline ends. The CDR3 extends over 16 amino acids. In DNA, the CDR3 is TGCGCCAGCAGCTCTGCTCGCAGGGCTGTAGACTATGGCTACACCTTC. Amino acid sequence: CASSSARRAVDYGYTF.

V is TRBV30 and J is TRBJ2-5, with TRBD1 matching 8 bases. The J segment lost 4 bases and the V segment lost 5 bases, leaving 6 bases of the junction unmatched. CDR3 length equals 13 residues. Germline loops: CDR1 GTSNPN, CDR2 SVGIG (reference sequence). The CDR3 spells CAWSTDRGETQYF. The CDR3 bases are TGTGCCTGGTCGACCGACAGGGGAGAGACCCAGTACTTC.

This chain links TRBV5-8 with TRBJ2-6; D ambiguous. Trimming shortened V by 4 bases and J by 4 bases, and 12 bases separated the two germline ends. Germline CDR1 SGHTS, CDR2 YDEGEE. This CDR3 is 15 amino acids long. The CDR3 protein is CASSPRQAGANVLTF. CDR3 nucleotides: TGTGCCAGCAGCCCTCGGCAGGCCGGGGCCAACGTCCTGACTTTC.

This sequence joins TRBV7-2 and TRBJ1-2; D not resolved. Germline-derived CDR1 and CDR2 are SGHTA and FQGNSA. V dropped 3 bases and J dropped 4 bases, with 12 bases sitting between them. This CDR3 is 14 amino acids long. In DNA, the CDR3 is TGTGCCAGCAGCTTGAAGGGAGTCTTCTATGGCTACACCTTC. It specifies CASSLKGVFYGYTF. Combining the CDR3 with reference TRBV7-2 and TRBJ1-2 gives the whole variable domain GAGVSQSPSNKVTEKGKDVELRCDPISGHTALYWYRQSLGQGLEFLIYFQGNSAPDKSGLPSDRFSAERTGGSVSTLTIQRTQQEDSAVYLCASSLKGVFYGYTFGSGTRLTVV.

V is TRBV19 and J is TRBJ1-2; 8 bases agree with TRBD1. J gave up 5 bases and V 3 bases, and 5 bases lay outside the gene matches. CDR1 is LNHDA, CDR2 SQIVND, per germline (reference sequence). The CDR3 length is 14 residues. In nucleotides, the CDR3 is TGTGCCAGTAGTATCCCCGACAGGGGTTATGGCTACACCTTC. Protein sequence: CASSIPDRGYGYTF.

The gene calls are TRBV5-8 and TRBJ2-3; maybe TRBD2 (7 bases). The CDR3 runs 16 residues. V dropped 1 base and J dropped 6 bases, with 18 bases sitting between them. Germline CDR1 is SGHTS and CDR2 is YDEGEE. The CDR3 reads CASSLRGGSQADTQYF. In DNA form, the CDR3 reads TGTGCCAGCAGCTTGCGCGGGGGCAGTCAAGCGGATACGCAGTATTTT. The whole variable domain, remainder taken from reference TRBV5-8 and TRBJ2-3, is EAGVTQSPTHLIKTRGQQATLRCSPISGHTSVYWYQQALGLGLQFLLWYDEGEERNRGNFPPRFSGRQFPNYSSELNVNALELEDSALYLCASSLRGGSQADTQYFGPGTRLTVL.